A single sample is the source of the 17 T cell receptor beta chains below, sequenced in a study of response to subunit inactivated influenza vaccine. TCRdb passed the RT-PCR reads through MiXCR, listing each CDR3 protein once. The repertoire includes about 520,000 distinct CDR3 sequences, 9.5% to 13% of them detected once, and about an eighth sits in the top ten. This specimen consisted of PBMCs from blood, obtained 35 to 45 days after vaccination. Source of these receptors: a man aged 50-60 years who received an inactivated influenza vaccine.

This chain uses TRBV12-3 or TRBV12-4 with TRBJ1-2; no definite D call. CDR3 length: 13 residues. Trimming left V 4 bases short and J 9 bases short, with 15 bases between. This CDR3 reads CASSSSLGLSYTF. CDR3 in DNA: TGTGCCAGCAGTTCCTCCCTCGGTCTGAGCTACACCTTC.

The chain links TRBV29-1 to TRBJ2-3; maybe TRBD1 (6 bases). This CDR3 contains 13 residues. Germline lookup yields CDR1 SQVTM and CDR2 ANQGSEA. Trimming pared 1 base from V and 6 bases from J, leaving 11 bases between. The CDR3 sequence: CSVEVGALDTQYF. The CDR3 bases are TGCAGCGTTGAAGTGGGGGCCTTGGATACGCAGTATTTT.

CDR3 protein: CASSQTETYEQYF. The CDR3 DNA is TGTGCCAGCAGTCAAACCGAAACCTACGAGCAGTACTTC. The V and J genes are TRBV12-3 or TRBV12-4 and TRBJ2-7; D gene unclear. V lost 5 bases, J lost 2 bases, and 10 bases lay in between. The CDR3 has 13 residues.

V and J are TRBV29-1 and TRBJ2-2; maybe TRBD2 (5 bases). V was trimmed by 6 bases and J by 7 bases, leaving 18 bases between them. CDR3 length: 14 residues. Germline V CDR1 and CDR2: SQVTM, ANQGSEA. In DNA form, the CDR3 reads TGCAGCGTATCCGGGAATTTCCTCGGCGGGGAGCTGTTTTTT. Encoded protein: CSVSGNFLGGELFF.

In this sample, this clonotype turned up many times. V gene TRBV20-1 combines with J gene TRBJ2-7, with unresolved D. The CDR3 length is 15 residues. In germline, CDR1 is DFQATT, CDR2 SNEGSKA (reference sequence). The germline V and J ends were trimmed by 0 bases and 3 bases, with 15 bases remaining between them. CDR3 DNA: TGCAGTGCTAGAGATCGACTGGTTCCGCGCTACGAGCAGTACTTC. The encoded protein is CSARDRLVPRYEQYF.

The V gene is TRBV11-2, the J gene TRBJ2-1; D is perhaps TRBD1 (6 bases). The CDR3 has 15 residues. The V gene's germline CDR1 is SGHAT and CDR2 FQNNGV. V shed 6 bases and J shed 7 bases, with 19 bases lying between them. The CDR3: CASRGLGGRRNEQFF. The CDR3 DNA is TGTGCCAGCAGAGGGCTTGGGGGCCGAAGGAATGAGCAGTTCTTC. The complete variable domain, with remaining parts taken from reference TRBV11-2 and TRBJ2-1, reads EAGVAQSPRYKIIEKRQSVAFWCNPISGHATLYWYQQILGQGPKLLIQFQNNGVVDDSQLPKDRFSAERLKGVDSTLKIQPAKLEDSAVYLCASRGLGGRRNEQFFGPGTRLTVL.

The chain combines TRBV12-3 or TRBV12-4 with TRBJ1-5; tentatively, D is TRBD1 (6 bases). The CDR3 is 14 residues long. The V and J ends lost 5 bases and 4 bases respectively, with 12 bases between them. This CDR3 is CASSPYRVNQPQHF. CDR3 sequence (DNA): TGTGCCAGCAGTCCTTACAGGGTTAATCAGCCCCAGCATTTT.

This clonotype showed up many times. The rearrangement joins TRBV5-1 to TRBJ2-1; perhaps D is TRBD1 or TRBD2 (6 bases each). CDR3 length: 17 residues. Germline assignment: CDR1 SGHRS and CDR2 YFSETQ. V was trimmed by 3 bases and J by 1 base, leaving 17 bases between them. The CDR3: CASSWGAGLLSYNEQFF. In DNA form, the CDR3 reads TGCGCCAGCAGCTGGGGGGCGGGACTCCTATCCTACAATGAGCAGTTCTTC.

CDR3 DNA sequence: TGTGCCAGCAATGCCCGGACTTTAAACTATGGCTACACCTTC. Translating gives CASNARTLNYGYTF. V is TRBV12-3 or TRBV12-4 and J is TRBJ1-2; D is ambiguous. This CDR3 has 14 residues. V lost 7 bases and J lost 2, with 14 bases in between.

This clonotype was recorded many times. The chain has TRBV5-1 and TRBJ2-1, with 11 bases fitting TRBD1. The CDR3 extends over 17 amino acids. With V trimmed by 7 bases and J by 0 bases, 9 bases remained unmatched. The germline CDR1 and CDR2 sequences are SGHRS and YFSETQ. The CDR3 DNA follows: TGCGCCAGCGGCCCCCGGGACAGGGGGTACTCCTACAATGAGCAGTTCTTC. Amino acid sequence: CASGPRDRGYSYNEQFF.

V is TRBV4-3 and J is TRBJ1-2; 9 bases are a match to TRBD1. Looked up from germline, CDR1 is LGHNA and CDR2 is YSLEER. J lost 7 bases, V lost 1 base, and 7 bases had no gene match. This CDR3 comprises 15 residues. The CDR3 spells CASSQGTGAFGGYTF. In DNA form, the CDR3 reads TGCGCCAGCAGCCAAGGGACAGGGGCGTTTGGTGGCTACACCTTC.

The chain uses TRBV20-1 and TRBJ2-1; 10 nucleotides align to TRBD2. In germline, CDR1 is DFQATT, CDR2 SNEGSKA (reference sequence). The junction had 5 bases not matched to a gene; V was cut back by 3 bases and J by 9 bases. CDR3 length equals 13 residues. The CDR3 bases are TGCAGTGCTAGCCCTAGCGGGGGTACTGAGCAGTTCTTC. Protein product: CSASPSGGTEQFF.

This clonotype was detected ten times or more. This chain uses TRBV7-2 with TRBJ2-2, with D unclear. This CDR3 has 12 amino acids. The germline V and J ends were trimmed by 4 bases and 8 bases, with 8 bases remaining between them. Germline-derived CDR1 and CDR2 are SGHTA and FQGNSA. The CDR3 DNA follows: TGTGCCAGCAGCTACAGCCATGGGGAGCTGTTTTTT. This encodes CASSYSHGELFF.

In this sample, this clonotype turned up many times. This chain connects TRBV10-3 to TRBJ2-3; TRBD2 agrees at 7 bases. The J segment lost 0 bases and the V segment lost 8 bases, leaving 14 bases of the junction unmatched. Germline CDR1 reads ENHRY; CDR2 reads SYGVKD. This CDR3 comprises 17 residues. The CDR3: CAIESSRLAASTDTQYF. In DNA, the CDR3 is TGTGCCATCGAGTCGTCCCGACTAGCAGCTAGCACAGATACGCAGTATTTT.

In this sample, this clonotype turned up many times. Here the CDR3 reads CASSLALYHEQYF. The CDR3 DNA sequence: TGTGCCAGCAGCTTAGCACTATACCACGAGCAGTACTTC. This chain joins TRBV7-2 and TRBJ2-7; D uncertain. The CDR3 is 13 residues long. V dropped 0 bases and J dropped 5 bases, with 8 bases sitting between them. CDR1 and CDR2 from the germline V gene are SGHTA and FQGNSA.

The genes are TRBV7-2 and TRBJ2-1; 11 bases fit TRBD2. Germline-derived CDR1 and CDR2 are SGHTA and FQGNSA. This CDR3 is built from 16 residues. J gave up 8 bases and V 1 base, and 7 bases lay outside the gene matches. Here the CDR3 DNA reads TGTGCCAGCAGCTTAGAGTATCTAGCGGGAGGTCATGAGCAGTTCTTC. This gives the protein CASSLEYLAGGHEQFF.

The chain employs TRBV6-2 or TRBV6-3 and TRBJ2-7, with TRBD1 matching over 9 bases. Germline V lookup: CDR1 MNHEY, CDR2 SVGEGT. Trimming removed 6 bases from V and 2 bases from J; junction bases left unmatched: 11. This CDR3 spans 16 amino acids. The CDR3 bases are TGTGCCAGCAGGAACACCGGGACAGGGAGACCCTACGAGCAGTACTTC. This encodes CASRNTGTGRPYEQYF.